The TCR beta chain described here comes from a study of cytomegalovirus exposure and HLA in healthy donors. As concerns this clone: The antigen is unknown.

The CDR3 contains 15 residues. V lost 5 bases and J lost 6; bases outside the gene matches: 8. CDR1 and CDR2 from the germline V gene are LNHDA and SQIVND (reference sequence). PCR used 60 Vbeta primers and 13 Jbeta primers. Sequenced by immunoSEQ multiplex PCR; TCRdb stores in-frame clones only, minus some. The data contain 100,000 to 150,000 clones, around 80% of them singletons. Points from the study as a whole: There were fewer than 200 TCR beta chains listed as cytomegalovirus-associated. A classifier reportedly called cytomegalovirus status with high sensitivity and specificity.

The receptor was isolated from a woman aged 25-40 years in good health and CMV-seronegative. The chain carries TRBV19 and TRBJ1-5; 9 bases align to TRBD1. Sequencing was done on a sample of PBMCs. CDR3 DNA: TGTGCCAGTAGTTCCGACAGGGGGTACGTTCAGCCCCAGCATTTT. Protein sequence: CASSSDRGYVQPQHF.